The clone carrying this T cell receptor beta chain was picked up many times. The sample is drawn from a study of blood T cells in healthy people across ages. The CDR3 is made up of 13 amino acids. Trimming at V came to 5 bases and at J to 1 base, leaving 2 bases not matched to a gene. The germline gives CDR1 DFQATT, CDR2 SNEGSKA (reference sequence). Peripheral blood was drawn, roughly 10 milliliters per donor. The authors ran a second PCR of about 6 to 12 cycles using a sample-barcoded 5' primer and a J-beta primer mix. Through a template-switch adaptor with 12 random nucleotides, each cDNA molecule received a tag. TCRdb redid the calling of the 5' RACE reads with MiXCR, one entry per CDR3 protein. The repertoire holds hundreds of thousands of distinct CDR3 sequences, with 29% as singletons.

The V and J genes are TRBV20-1 and TRBJ2-1, with 7 nucleotides matching TRBD1. The specimen sequenced was blood. The receptor was derived from a woman at least 80 years old in good health. The CDR3 region has the DNA TGCAGTGCTGAGACAGGGTCCTACAATGAGCAGTTCTTC. Amino acids: CSAETGSYNEQFF.